The rows below give T cell receptor beta chains drawn from one sample of a study of blood T cell repertoires in COVID-19. Measured with immunoSEQ multiplex PCR; TCRdb has only the in-frame clones, and not every one. The sample consists of roughly 100,000 clones, approximately 85% of them appearing once. The material sequenced was peripheral blood. Every receptor here comes from a woman older than 75 with active or convalescent COVID-19. Each CDR3 is given with its conserved first and last residue. A D gene is named only where the DNA matches it firmly. Clone size is stated in some rows and not others, as once, few, many or a class when expanded.

j_gene,d_gene,v_gene,abundance,CDR3nt,CDR3aa
TRBJ2-3,TRBD2,TRBV19,.,TGTGCCAGTAGCAAAAACCGGGGACTAGCGGGGAGCACAGATACGCAGTATTTT,CASSKNRGLAGSTDTQYF
TRBJ2-1,.,TRBV19,.,TGTGCCAGTACAAGGAAGGAGTACAATGAGCAGTTCTTC,CASTRKEYNEQFF
TRBJ2-7,TRBD1,TRBV11-2,.,TGTGCCAGCAGCCCGACAGGGGTCTCCGAGCAGTACTTC,CASSPTGVSEQYF
TRBJ2-7,TRBD1,TRBV15,.,TGTGCCACCAGCAACAGGGGAGCCACCTACGAGCAGTACTTC,CATSNRGATYEQYF
TRBJ1-1,TRBD1,TRBV5-6,.,TGTGCCAGCAGCTTTACAGGGGCAAACACTGAAGCTTTCTTT,CASSFTGANTEAFF
TRBJ1-4,TRBD1,TRBV5-1,.,TGCGCCAGCAGCCTGGACAGGGAAAAACTGTTTTTT,CASSLDREKLFF
TRBJ1-1,.,TRBV30,.,TGTGCCTGGAGTTCTTTAGACGGACTGGCTGAAGCTTTCTTT,CAWSSLDGLAEAFF
TRBJ2-2,TRBD2,TRBV28,.,TGTGCCAGCAGCCTGGGACTAAACACCGGGGAGCTGTTTTTT,CASSLGLNTGELFF
TRBJ1-1,.,TRBV6-1,once,TGTGCCAGCAGTGAATATCGGGGGAGGACTGAAGCTTTCTTT,CASSEYRGRTEAFF
TRBJ2-5,.,TRBV18,.,TGTGCCAGCTCAACCCCCGGTAGTCAAGAGACCCAGTACTTC,CASSTPGSQETQYF
TRBJ2-2,.,TRBV7-2,.,TGTGCCAGCAGCTTGAGTAAGGGACATCCGAACACCGGGGAGCTGTTTTTT,CASSLSKGHPNTGELFF
TRBJ1-2,TRBD1,TRBV19,.,TGTGCCAGTAGGATCGGGACAGGGGGCTATGGCTACACCTTC,CASRIGTGGYGYTF
TRBJ2-6,TRBD2,TRBV2,.,TGTGCCAGCACTAGCGGGAGGTCCGGGGCCAACGTCCTGACTTTC,CASTSGRSGANVLTF
TRBJ1-4,.,TRBV19,.,TGTGCCAGTATGCGGCGAGGGAATGAAAAACTGTTTTTT,CASMRRGNEKLFF
TRBJ2-6,.,TRBV7-2,.,TGTGCCAGCAGCTTAGGAGTGTCAGGGGCCAACGTCCTGACTTTC,CASSLGVSGANVLTF
TRBJ2-3,TRBD2,TRBV5-4,.,TGTGCCAGCAGCTTAGTTAGCGGGAGACGGGCAGATACGCAGTATTTT,CASSLVSGRRADTQYF
TRBJ1-2,TRBD1,TRBV2,.,TGTGCCAGCAGTGTGCCGGGACAGGGTGCGGGCTACACCTTC,CASSVPGQGAGYTF
TRBJ2-1,TRBD1,TRBV24-1,.,TGTGCCACAGAGGGGACAGACTACAATGAGCAGTTCTTC,CATEGTDYNEQFF
TRBJ2-4,TRBD1,TRBV5-4,.,TGTGCCAGCAGCTTGGGACAGGGGGCGGAAAACATTCAGTACTTC,CASSLGQGAENIQYF
TRBJ2-7,TRBD1,TRBV5-1,few,TGTGCCAGCAGTTCCGACAGGGTCTCCTACGAGCAGTACTTC,CASSSDRVSYEQYF
TRBJ2-7,TRBD2,TRBV7-9,.,TGTGCCAGCCGGAGCGGGAGAAGCTCCTACGAGCAGTACTTC,CASRSGRSSYEQYF
TRBJ2-7,TRBD1,TRBV28,.,TGTGCCAGCAGTTCCCATCCGGGACAGGGCCCCTACGAGCAGTACTTC,CASSSHPGQGPYEQYF
TRBJ2-7,.,TRBV4-2,.,TGTGCCAGCAGCCAAGATAGGGGGGCTAGCGGTACCTACGAGCAGTACTTC,CASSQDRGASGTYEQYF
TRBJ2-7,.,TRBV10-3,.,TGTGCCATCAGTGGTATTGGCCAGGCCTACGAGCAGTACTTC,CAISGIGQAYEQYF
TRBJ2-7,TRBD1,TRBV27,.,TGTGCCAGCAGTTTATATGGGGACAGGGCGGGTGAGCAGTACTTC,CASSLYGDRAGEQYF
TRBJ2-6,.,TRBV19,.,TGTGCCAGTAAGGATCCGGGGTCAGGGGCCAACGTCCTGACTTTC,CASKDPGSGANVLTF
TRBJ2-3,.,TRBV5-1,few,TGCGCCAGCAGCTTGGCGCCTAGCGTAACAGATACGCAGTATTTT,CASSLAPSVTDTQYF
TRBJ2-7,.,TRBV7-2,.,TGTGCCAGCAGCTTAGGAGGCTCCAACCTCTACGAGCAGTACTTC,CASSLGGSNLYEQYF
TRBJ2-7,TRBD2,TRBV11-1,.,TGTGCCAGCAGCTTAGCTAGCGGGAGTGGTTACGAGCAGTACTTC,CASSLASGSGYEQYF
TRBJ2-3,TRBD2,TRBV19,.,TGTGCCAGTAGTCGATCGGGACTAGCGGGGTTAATCCCACCAAGGAGCACAGATACGCAGTATTTT,CASSRSGLAGLIPPRSTDTQYF
TRBJ2-7,TRBD1,TRBV4-2,.,TGTGCCAGCAGCCCCTACGGGACAGAATACGAGCAGTACTTC,CASSPYGTEYEQYF
TRBJ2-7,TRBD1,TRBV11-1,.,TGTGCCAGCAGCTTGAAAAGGACAGGTGGTGAGCAGTACTTC,CASSLKRTGGEQYF
TRBJ2-7,TRBD1,TRBV7-2,once,TGTGCCAGCACCTACGGGACAGGGGAGTCCTACGAGCAGTACTTC,CASTYGTGESYEQYF